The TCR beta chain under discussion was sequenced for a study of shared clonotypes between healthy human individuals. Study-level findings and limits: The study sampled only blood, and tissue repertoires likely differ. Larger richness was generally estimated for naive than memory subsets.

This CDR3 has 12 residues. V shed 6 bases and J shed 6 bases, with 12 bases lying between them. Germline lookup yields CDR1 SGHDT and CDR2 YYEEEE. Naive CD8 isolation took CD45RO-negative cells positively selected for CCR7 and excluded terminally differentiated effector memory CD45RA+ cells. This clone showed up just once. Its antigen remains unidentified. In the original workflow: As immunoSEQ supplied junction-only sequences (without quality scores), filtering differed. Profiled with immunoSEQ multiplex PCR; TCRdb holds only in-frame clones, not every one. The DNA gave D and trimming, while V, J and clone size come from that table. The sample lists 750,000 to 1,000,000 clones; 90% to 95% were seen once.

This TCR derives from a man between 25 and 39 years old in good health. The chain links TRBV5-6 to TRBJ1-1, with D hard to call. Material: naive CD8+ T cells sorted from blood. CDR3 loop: CASTLLNSEAFF. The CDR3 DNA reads TGTGCCAGCACCCTCTTAAATTCTGAAGCTTTCTTT.